These 18 T cell receptor beta chains were sequenced from one sample in a study of cytomegalovirus exposure and HLA in healthy donors. The PCR was carried out with 60 Vbeta primers and 13 Jbeta primers. Profiled with immunoSEQ multiplex PCR; TCRdb holds only in-frame clones, not every one. The sample contains 150,000 to 200,000 clones, roughly 80% of which appear only once. Sequenced input: PBMCs. Receptor source: a woman aged 25 to 39 in good health and CMV-seropositive.

The gene calls are TRBV5-4 and TRBJ1-3; 7 nucleotides agree with TRBD1. CDR3 length: 15 amino acids. Per the germline V gene, CDR1 is SGHNT and CDR2 is YYREEE (reference sequence). The V and J ends lost 5 bases and 2 bases, in that order; junction bases with no gene match: 7. The CDR3 loop reads CASRRGTEPGNTIYF. CDR3 coding DNA: TGTGCCAGCAGGCGAGGGACAGAGCCTGGAAACACCATATATTTT. Variable domain in full (rest from reference TRBV5-4 and TRBJ1-3): ETGVTQSPTHLIKTRGQQVTLRCSSQSGHNTVSWYQQALGQGPQFIFQYYREEENGRGNFPPRFSGLQFPNYSSELNVNALELDDSALYLCASRRGTEPGNTIYFGEGSWLTVV.

V is TRBV27 and J is TRBJ2-5; 7 bases agree with TRBD1. The CDR3 extends over 14 amino acids. V was clipped by 2 bases and J by 2 bases; unmatched bases: 2. From germline, CDR1 is MNHEY and CDR2 SMNVEV (reference sequence). CDR3 DNA sequence: TGTGCCAGCAGTTTAGGGACAGTGCAAGAGACCCAGTACTTC. As protein: CASSLGTVQETQYF.

This clone was observed a few times. This chain joins TRBV5-4 and TRBJ2-1; the match to TRBD2 covers 8 bases. Losses at the gene ends were 4 bases for V and 3 bases for J; bases not matched to a gene: 9. This CDR3 region has 16 residues. Per germline, CDR1 SGHNT and CDR2 YYREEE (reference sequence). The CDR3 bases are TGTGCCAGCAGCCTACCAGCGGGAGCCGACTACAATGAGCAGTTCTTC. It translates to CASSLPAGADYNEQFF.

The CDR3 DNA sequence: TGTGCCACCAGATCCCCTGAACTGAGGGAGCAGTACTTC. It encodes CATRSPELREQYF. This sequence joins TRBV27 and TRBJ2-7; no clear D gene. This CDR3 has 13 residues. Germline V gene lookup returns CDR1 MNHEY and CDR2 SMNVEV (reference sequence). V was trimmed by 10 bases and J by 7 bases, leaving 20 bases between them.

The chain employs TRBV7-8 and TRBJ1-4; D call uncertain. Germline assignment: CDR1 SGHVS and CDR2 FQNEAQ. The length of the CDR3 is 12 residues. V was cut by 7 bases and J by 10 bases, with 13 bases left in between. The CDR3 loop is CASTGEVGKLFF. In DNA, the CDR3 is TGTGCCAGCACCGGGGAGGTGGGAAAACTGTTTTTT.

The chain combines TRBV5-1 with TRBJ2-1, with D maybe TRBD2 (7 bases). V was trimmed by 0 bases and J by 9 bases, leaving 19 bases between them. Germline CDR1 SGHRS, CDR2 YFSETQ. The CDR3 length is 16 residues. CDR3 nucleotides: TGCGCCAGCAGCTTGGTGGGGGGGGCTCCCTTTGGTGAGCAGTTCTTC. This translates into CASSLVGGAPFGEQFF. Variable domain in full (rest from reference TRBV5-1 and TRBJ2-1): KAGVTQTPRYLIKTRGQQVTLSCSPISGHRSVSWYQQTPGQGLQFLFEYFSETQRNKGNFPGRFSGRQFSNSRSEMNVSTLELGDSALYLCASSLVGGAPFGEQFFGPGTRLTVL.

This chain links TRBV6-4 with TRBJ2-3; D remains ambiguous. The V gene lost 3 bases and the J gene lost 5 bases, with 15 bases spanning the gap. Germline V gene sequence: CDR1 MRHNA, CDR2 SNTAGT. The CDR3 contains 15 residues. CDR3 in amino acids: CASSEILSPGDTQYF. The CDR3 DNA sequence: TGTGCCAGCAGTGAGATTTTAAGCCCAGGAGATACGCAGTATTTT.

The V call is TRBV7-6, the J call TRBJ1-5, with TRBD1 identical over 8 bases. The CDR3 spans 17 residues. Per germline, CDR1 SGHVS and CDR2 FNYEAQ. The J segment lost 5 bases and the V segment lost 2 bases, leaving 11 bases of the junction unmatched. The chain's CDR3 is CASSLSVALGQDQPQHF. CDR3 bases: TGTGCCAGCAGCTTATCGGTGGCGCTGGGACAGGATCAGCCCCAGCATTTT.

V gene TRBV6-5 combines with J gene TRBJ2-3; 8 nucleotides align to TRBD1. Germline V CDR1 and CDR2: MNHEY, SVGAGI. CDR3 length: 15 residues. With 6 bases clipped from V and 6 bases from J, the junction kept 11 bases outside the gene matches. The CDR3 nucleotides read TGTGCCAGCAGACCAATCGGGACAGGTTTGGATACGCAGTATTTT. Protein product: CASRPIGTGLDTQYF.

The chain carries TRBV4-1 and TRBJ1-6; D unclear. From germline, CDR1 is MGHRA and CDR2 YSYEKL. V was trimmed by 7 bases and J by 0 bases, leaving 16 bases between them. There are 17 residues in the CDR3. CDR3 region: CASTPKGDTSYNSPLHF. CDR3 bases: TGCGCCAGCACCCCGAAGGGAGACACCTCCTATAATTCACCCCTCCACTTT.

The table lists this clone with a count of one. V gene TRBV4-1 combines with J gene TRBJ1-5; tentatively, D is TRBD1 (5 bases). The CDR3 sequence is 15 residues long. V was trimmed by 0 bases and J by 3 bases, leaving 9 bases between them. Germline lookup yields CDR1 MGHRA and CDR2 YSYEKL. This CDR3 reads CASSQDRGFNQPQHF. CDR3 DNA: TGCGCCAGCAGCCAAGATAGGGGATTCAATCAGCCCCAGCATTTT.

V gene TRBV28 combines with J gene TRBJ2-1; tentatively, D is TRBD1 (6 bases). Trimming stripped 4 bases from V and 3 bases from J, with 13 bases between. The CDR3 sequence is 15 residues long. The germline V gene encodes CDR1 MDHEN and CDR2 SYDVKM. Here the CDR3 DNA reads TGTGCCAGCAGTTCAACCTCGACAGGCTACAATGAGCAGTTCTTC. Encoded protein: CASSSTSTGYNEQFF.

CDR3 residues: CASSMGLAGVYEQFF. In DNA form, the CDR3 reads TGTGCCAGCAGCATGGGACTAGCGGGAGTGTATGAGCAGTTCTTC. V usage is TRBV7-8 and J usage is TRBJ2-1; 14 bases are shared with TRBD2. V trimming: 5 bases; J trimming: 8 bases; junction bases outside the gene matches: 5. In germline, CDR1 is SGHVS, CDR2 FQNEAQ. The length of the CDR3 is 15 residues.

The V and J genes are TRBV9 and TRBJ1-2; D gene ambiguous. Trimming removed 0 bases at V and 7 bases at J, with 7 bases between. CDR1 is SGDLS, CDR2 YYNGEE, per germline. This CDR3 is built from 12 residues. CDR3 region: CASSVGSFGYTF. The CDR3 coding sequence is TGTGCCAGCAGCGTAGGGAGTTTTGGCTACACCTTC.

This clone was picked up one time. This chain links TRBV27 with TRBJ2-3; D possibly corresponds to TRBD1 (5 bases). Between the trimmed V and J ends, which lost 3 bases and 6 bases, there was a span of 10 bases. This CDR3 comprises 13 residues. Germline V gives CDR1 MNHEY, CDR2 SMNVEV (reference sequence). The CDR3 here is CASSFPPGDTQYF. The DNA of the CDR3 is TGTGCCAGCAGTTTCCCCCCAGGGGATACGCAGTATTTT.

This clone turned up a few times. Other DNA sequences in this sample translate to the same CDR3. V and J are TRBV6-5 and TRBJ2-1; possible D gene TRBD2, 5 bases. The CDR3 covers 12 residues. V lost 3 bases, J lost 9 bases, and 9 bases lay in between. Per germline, CDR1 MNHEY and CDR2 SVGAGI. The CDR3 region has the DNA TGTGCCAGCAGTTATCGGGGATCTGAGCAGTTCTTC. It yields the protein CASSYRGSEQFF.

The chain links TRBV9 to TRBJ1-1; the D gene is possibly TRBD1 (5 bases). Germline CDR1 SGDLS, CDR2 YYNGEE. The CDR3 runs 13 residues. Trimming shortened V by 4 bases and J by 3 bases, and 10 bases separated the two germline ends. The CDR3 region is CASSWRDDTEAFF. CDR3 in DNA: TGTGCCAGCAGCTGGAGGGACGACACTGAAGCTTTCTTT.

The V call is TRBV7-2, the J call TRBJ2-2; D uncertain. The CDR3 runs to 13 residues. The germline V and J ends were trimmed by 1 base and 4 bases, with 4 bases remaining between them. The germline V gene has CDR1 SGHTA and CDR2 FQGNSA. The CDR3 DNA reads as TGTGCCAGCAGCTTAGACAGCACCGGGGAGCTGTTTTTT. It translates to CASSLDSTGELFF.